A single sample gave rise to the 11 T cell receptor beta chains below, sequenced in a study of blood T cell repertoires in COVID-19. Only in-frame clones appear in the TCRdb table, and some are missing; sequencing was by immunoSEQ multiplex PCR. Here the sample spans about 130,000 clones, just under 85% being singletons. Source material: PBMCs or T cells enriched from blood (not recorded which). These receptors came from a man aged 45-65 years who had recovered from COVID-19.

The chain couples TRBV30 to TRBJ1-2, with D perhaps matching TRBD1 (5 bases). Germline values: CDR1 GTSNPN, CDR2 SVGIG (reference sequence). The CDR3 extends over 12 amino acids. V shed 1 base and J shed 6 bases, with 9 bases lying between them. The CDR3 DNA is TGTGCCTGGAGTGGGGGCAGGGATGGCTACACCTTC. It yields the protein CAWSGGRDGYTF.

The chain joins TRBV6-2 or TRBV6-3 to TRBJ2-7; tentatively, D is TRBD1 (5 bases). V shed 4 bases and J shed 1 base, with 8 bases lying between them. Germline CDR1 MNHEY, CDR2 SVGEGT. The CDR3 spans 13 residues. DNA for the CDR3: TGTGCCAGCAGTTCAGACAGTTCCTACGAGCAGTACTTC. Protein: CASSSDSSYEQYF.

The chain has TRBV3-1 (or the pseudogene TRBV3-2) and TRBJ2-7; 10 positions match TRBD2. V lost 0 bases and J lost 4; bases outside the gene matches: 9. CDR3 length: 17 amino acids. Germline V gene data show CDR1 as LGHDT and CDR2 as YNNKEL (reference sequence). Here the CDR3 reads CASSQDPLGLAEYEQYF. For the CDR3, the DNA is TGTGCCAGCAGCCAAGATCCCCTCGGACTAGCGGAGTACGAGCAGTACTTC.

The chain links TRBV7-2 to TRBJ1-2, with TRBD1 matching 7 bases. The CDR3 extends over 17 amino acids. CDR1 is SGHTA, CDR2 FQGNSA, per germline. V was pared by 6 bases and J by 1 base, with 14 bases of the junction left unmatched. CDR3 sequence reads: CASSLGTYRGLNYGYTF. Written as DNA, the CDR3 is TGTGCCAGCAGTTTGGGAACCTACAGGGGACTTAACTATGGCTACACCTTC.

The chain recombines TRBV21-1 with TRBJ2-2; no check of the table's D call, TRBD2, against the DNA was made. TRBV21-1 is a documented pseudogene. The CDR3 length is 18 residues. The CDR3 DNA reads as TGTGCCAGCAGCACCCAAGGTGAGGGATCGTCGGACACCGGGGAGCTGTTTTTT. It is translated as CASSTQGEGSSDTGELFF.

The chain recombines TRBV28 with TRBJ2-3, with 11 bases that match TRBD2. CDR3 length: 16 residues. The V gene's germline CDR1 is MDHEN and CDR2 SYDVKM. V was clipped by 0 bases and J by 6 bases; unmatched bases: 5. CDR3 amino acids: CASSLWTSGEGDTQYF. The CDR3 nucleotides are TGTGCCAGCAGTTTATGGACTAGCGGGGAGGGGGATACGCAGTATTTT.

In this sample, this clone turned up once. The chain links TRBV19 to TRBJ2-7; 11 positions agree with TRBD1. Per the germline V gene, CDR1 is LNHDA and CDR2 is SQIVND (reference sequence). The CDR3 loop spans 16 amino acids. The junction had 6 bases not matched to a gene; V was cut back by 3 bases and J by 2 bases. The CDR3, as DNA: TGTGCCAGTAGTATCCGTCCGGGACAGGGGGCCTACGAGCAGTACTTC. It specifies CASSIRPGQGAYEQYF.

The J gene is TRBJ1-1, the V gene TRBV29-1; D perhaps matches TRBD1 (6 bases). CDR1 and CDR2 (germline): SQVTM, ANQGSEA. The CDR3 sequence is 15 residues long. V lost 7 bases and J 1 base, leaving 19 bases between the germline ends. In DNA, the CDR3 is TGCAGCGGAAGCGAAACGACAGGAGCGAACACTGAAGCTTTCTTT. It encodes CSGSETTGANTEAFF.

The rearrangement uses TRBV5-1 and TRBJ2-7; tentative D call: TRBD2 (5 bases). This CDR3 spans 13 amino acids. The V gene lost 3 bases and the J gene lost 1 base, with 8 bases spanning the gap. In germline, CDR1 is SGHRS, CDR2 YFSETQ. CDR3 protein: CASSSDWSYEQYF. CDR3 coding DNA: TGCGCCAGCAGCTCGGACTGGTCCTACGAGCAGTACTTC. Full variable domain (remainder filled in from reference TRBV5-1 and TRBJ2-7): KAGVTQTPRYLIKTRGQQVTLSCSPISGHRSVSWYQQTPGQGLQFLFEYFSETQRNKGNFPGRFSGRQFSNSRSEMNVSTLELGDSALYLCASSSDWSYEQYFGPGTRLTVT.

The gene calls are TRBV9 and TRBJ2-7; 10 nucleotides match TRBD1. Germline values: CDR1 SGDLS, CDR2 YYNGEE. Trimming at V came to 0 bases and at J to 0 bases, leaving 0 bases not matched to a gene. This CDR3 comprises 15 residues. CDR3 protein: CASSVGTGGSYEQYF. Written as DNA, the CDR3 is TGTGCCAGCAGCGTAGGGACAGGGGGCTCCTACGAGCAGTACTTC.

This clone was counted a single time. The chain uses TRBV14 and TRBJ2-5; the match to TRBD1 covers 12 bases. The V and J ends lost 3 bases and 5 bases, in that order; junction bases with no gene match: 7. The CDR3 length is 16 residues. Germline-derived CDR1 and CDR2 are SGHDN and FVKESK. Written as DNA, the CDR3 is TGTGCCAGCAGCCACTGGGGACAGGGGGCTCGGGAGACCCAGTACTTC. Encoded protein: CASSHWGQGARETQYF.